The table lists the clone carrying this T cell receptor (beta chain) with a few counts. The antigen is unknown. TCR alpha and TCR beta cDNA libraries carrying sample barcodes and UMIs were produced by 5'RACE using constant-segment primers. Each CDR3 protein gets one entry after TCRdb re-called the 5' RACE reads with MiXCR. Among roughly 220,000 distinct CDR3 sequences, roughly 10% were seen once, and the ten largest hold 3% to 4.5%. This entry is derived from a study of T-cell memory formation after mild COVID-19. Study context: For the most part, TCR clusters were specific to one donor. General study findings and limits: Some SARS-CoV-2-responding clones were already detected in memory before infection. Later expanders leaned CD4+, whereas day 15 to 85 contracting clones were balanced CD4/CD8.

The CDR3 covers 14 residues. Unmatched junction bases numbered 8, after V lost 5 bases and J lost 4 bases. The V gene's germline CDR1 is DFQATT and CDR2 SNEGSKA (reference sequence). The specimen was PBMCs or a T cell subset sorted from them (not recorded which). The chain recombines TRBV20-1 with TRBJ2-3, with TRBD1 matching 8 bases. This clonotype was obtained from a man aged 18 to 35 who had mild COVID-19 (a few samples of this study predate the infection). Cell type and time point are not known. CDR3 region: CSAPRTGLPDTQYF. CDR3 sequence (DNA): TGCAGTGCTCCCCGGACAGGGCTACCAGATACGCAGTATTTT.